These T cell receptor beta chains were read from a single sample in a study of T cell responses to AZD1222 COVID-19 vaccine. The table came from immunoSEQ multiplex PCR; TCRdb's copy has only in-frame clones and leaves some out. The table has tens of thousands of clones, approximately 91% seen once. The sample here was peripheral blood, taken on day 0 of AZD1222 vaccination. The origin of the receptors is an adult in good health. CDR3s include the opening cysteine and the closing phenylalanine or tryptophan. Each record gives: D gene, clone size, V gene, J gene, CDR3 DNA, CDR3 protein. A D gene is named only where the DNA matches it firmly. Clone size, where shown, is once, few, many, or a class for clones that have expanded.

TRBD1	.	TRBV19	TRBJ2-7	TGTGCCAGTAGTAATCTGAGGGGACAGGGAATTAACTACGAGCAGTACTTC	CASSNLRGQGINYEQYF
.	.	TRBV7-8	TRBJ2-7	TGTGCCAGCAGCTTAGTTAGTTTAGGGGGGTACTACGAGCAGTACTTC	CASSLVSLGGYYEQYF
.	.	TRBV28	TRBJ2-4	TGTGCCAGCAGTTTAAGGAGATATCAAACGGCCAAAAACATTCAGTACTTC	CASSLRRYQTAKNIQYF
TRBD1	.	TRBV19	TRBJ1-2	TGTGCCAGTAGTACTCAACAGGGGCCGTATGGCTACACCTTC	CASSTQQGPYGYTF
TRBD1	.	TRBV5-1	TRBJ1-2	TGCGCCAGCAGCTTGGAAGGTGGAGGGGGCGATGGCTACACCTTC	CASSLEGGGGDGYTF
.	.	TRBV5-1	TRBJ1-1	TGCGCCAGCAGCTTGGAAATGAACACTGAAGCTTTCTTT	CASSLEMNTEAFF
.	.	TRBV7-3	TRBJ1-1	TGTGCCAGCAGCTTGTATATGAACACTGAAGCTTTCTTT	CASSLYMNTEAFF
.	once	TRBV7-9	TRBJ1-3	TGTGCCAGCAGCCCTCGGGCCTACAGATACACCATATATTTT	CASSPRAYRYTIYF
.	once	TRBV4-2	TRBJ2-5	TGTGCCAGCAGCCAAGATAGACAACAAGAGACCCAGTACTTC	CASSQDRQQETQYF
.	once	TRBV6-1	TRBJ2-7	TGTGCCAGCAGTGAAGTAGTGGCGGGGCCGATACACTTCTACGAGCAGTACTTC	CASSEVVAGPIHFYEQYF
TRBD1	.	TRBV6-5	TRBJ1-5	TGTGCCGCCCGACAGGGGGCCCATCAGCCCCAGCATTTT	CAARQGAHQPQHF
.	.	TRBV11-2	TRBJ2-7	TGTGCCAGCAGCCACCTCTCCCTGCGGGGGCCCTACGAGCAGTACTTC	CASSHLSLRGPYEQYF
TRBD1	.	TRBV7-2	TRBJ2-2	TGTGCCAGCAGCTTATATTTGGGACAGGGGTTCGGGGAGCTGTTTTTT	CASSLYLGQGFGELFF
TRBD1	.	TRBV5-5	TRBJ1-5	TGTGCCAGCAGTTTCGGGACAGGGAGTATTCAGCCCCAGCATTTT	CASSFGTGSIQPQHF
.	.	TRBV6-5	TRBJ2-1	TGTGCCAGTCAAGTCAGCTCCTACAATGAGCAGTTCTTC	CASQVSSYNEQFF
TRBD1	once	TRBV5-6	TRBJ1-1	TGTGCCAGCAGCTTTGGGACAGGGAGCACTGAAGCTTTCTTT	CASSFGTGSTEAFF
.	once	TRBV27	TRBJ1-5	TGTCCCCGGGCCGAGGGTCAGCCCCAGCATTTT	CPRAEGQPQHF
.	.	TRBV18	TRBJ2-2	TGTGCCAGCTCACCATCTGGTGGAACGAACACCGGGGAGCTGTTTTTT	CASSPSGGTNTGELFF
TRBD1	once	TRBV5-6	TRBJ2-7	TGTGCCAGCACCCCAGGGGGCATACCCTACGAGCAGTACTTC	CASTPGGIPYEQYF
.	few	TRBV7-3	TRBJ2-2	TGTGCCAGCAGACACCCTCACGGGGAGCTGTTTTTT	CASRHPHGELFF
.	.	TRBV27	TRBJ2-7	TGTGCCAGCAATCCAGGCCCCCCTAGATGGGAGCAGTACTTC	CASNPGPPRWEQYF
.	.	TRBV19	TRBJ1-4	TGTGCCAGTCGAGACAGGAGAGGTGTTAATGAAAAACTGTTTTTT	CASRDRRGVNEKLFF
.	.	TRBV5-1	TRBJ1-2	TGCGCCAGCAGCTTGAACAGCGGGGTACGGGACGGTTCTGGCTACACCTTC	CASSLNSGVRDGSGYTF
TRBD2	.	TRBV20-1	TRBJ2-5	TGCAGTGCTAGTGGTAGCGGGGGTACCCAAGAGACCCAGTACTTC	CSASGSGGTQETQYF
.	.	TRBV6-5	TRBJ1-1	TGTGCCAGCAGTTCTCCTAGTTTATCCAGGACTGAAGCTTTCTTT	CASSSPSLSRTEAFF
TRBD1	.	TRBV19	TRBJ1-1	TGTGCCAGTAGTATTAGGGGGCTTGAAGCTTTCTTT	CASSIRGLEAFF
.	.	TRBV5-1	TRBJ2-2	TGCGCCAGCAGCTTGTTCCGAAGCGGGGAGCTGTTTTTT	CASSLFRSGELFF
TRBD2	.	TRBV11-2	TRBJ2-5	TGTGCCAGCAGCGCGGGACTAGCGGGGGGACAAGAGACCCAGTACTTC	CASSAGLAGGQETQYF
.	.	TRBV7-2	TRBJ1-5	TGTGCCAGCAGTCTCGTAGGTCAGCCCCAGCATTTT	CASSLVGQPQHF
.	.	TRBV7-9	TRBJ1-6	TGTGCCAGCAGCTCTAATTCACCCCTCCACTTT	CASSSNSPLHF